This T cell receptor beta chain was documented in a study of cytomegalovirus exposure and HLA in healthy donors. Whole-study context: The approximately 130 validation repertoires matched the roughly 700 first-cohort repertoires in platform, a later analysis reported. Study outcomes and limitations: Rare TCR sequences dominated, though some public TCRs recurred in many donors.

Of note for this clone: No antigen is known for it.

CDR3 length: 15 amino acids. Germline values: CDR1 LNHNV, CDR2 YYDKDF (reference sequence). The germline V and J ends were trimmed by 5 bases and 0 bases, with 14 bases remaining between them. Assay used: immunoSEQ multiplex PCR; TCRdb lists only in-frame clones, some missing. The table has approximately 300,000 clones, about nine tenths seen once. This chain uses TRBV15 with TRBJ2-7; D is undetermined. What was sequenced was PBMCs. This clonotype was sampled from a woman in her twenties or thirties in good health and CMV-seropositive. The CDR3 region has the DNA TGTGCCACCAGCGACGGGTCGGGCAGCTCCTACGAGCAGTACTTC. Its translation: CATSDGSGSSYEQYF.